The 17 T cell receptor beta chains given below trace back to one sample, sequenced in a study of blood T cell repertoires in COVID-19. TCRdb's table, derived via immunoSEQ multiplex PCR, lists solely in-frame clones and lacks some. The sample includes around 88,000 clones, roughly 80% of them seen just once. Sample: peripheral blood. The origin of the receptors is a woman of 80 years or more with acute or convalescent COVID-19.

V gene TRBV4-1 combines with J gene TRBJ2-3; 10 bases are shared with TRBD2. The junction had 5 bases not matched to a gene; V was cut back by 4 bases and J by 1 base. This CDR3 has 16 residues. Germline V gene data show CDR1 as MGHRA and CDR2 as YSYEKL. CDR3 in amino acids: CASSLGLAGGTDTQYF. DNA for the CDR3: TGCGCCAGCAGCCTTGGGCTAGCGGGGGGCACAGATACGCAGTATTTT.

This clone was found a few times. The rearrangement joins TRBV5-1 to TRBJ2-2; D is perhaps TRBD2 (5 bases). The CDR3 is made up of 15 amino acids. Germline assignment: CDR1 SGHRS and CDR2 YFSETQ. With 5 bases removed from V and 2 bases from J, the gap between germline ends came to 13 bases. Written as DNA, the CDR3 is TGCGCCAGCAGTACACAGAGGGCTAACACCGGGGAGCTGTTTTTT. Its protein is CASSTQRANTGELFF.

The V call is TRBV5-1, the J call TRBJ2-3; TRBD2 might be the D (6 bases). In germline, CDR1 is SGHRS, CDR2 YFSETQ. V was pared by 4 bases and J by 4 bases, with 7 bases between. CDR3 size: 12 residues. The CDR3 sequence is CASSGTSDTQYF. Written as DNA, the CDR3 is TGCGCCAGCAGCGGGACTTCAGATACGCAGTATTTT.

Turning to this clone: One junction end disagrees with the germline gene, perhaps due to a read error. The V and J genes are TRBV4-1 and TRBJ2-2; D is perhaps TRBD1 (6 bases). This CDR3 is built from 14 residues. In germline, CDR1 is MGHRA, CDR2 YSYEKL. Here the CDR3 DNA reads TGCGCCAGCAGCCAAGATCGGGGACACCGGGGAGCTGTTTTT. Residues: CASSQDRGHRGAVF.

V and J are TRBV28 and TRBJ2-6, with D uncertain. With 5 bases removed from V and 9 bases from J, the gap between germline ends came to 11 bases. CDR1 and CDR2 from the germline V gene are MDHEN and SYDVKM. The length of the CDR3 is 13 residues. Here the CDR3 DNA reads TGTGCCAGCAGTCCTACAGATTACAACGTCCTGACTTTC. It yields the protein CASSPTDYNVLTF.

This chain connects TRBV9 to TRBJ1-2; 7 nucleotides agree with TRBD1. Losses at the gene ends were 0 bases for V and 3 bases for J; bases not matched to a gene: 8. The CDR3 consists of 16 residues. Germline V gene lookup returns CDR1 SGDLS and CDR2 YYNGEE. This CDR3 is CASSVEAGGVYYGYTF. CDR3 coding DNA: TGTGCCAGCAGCGTAGAGGCAGGGGGAGTTTACTATGGCTACACCTTC. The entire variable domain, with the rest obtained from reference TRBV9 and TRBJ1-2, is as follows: DSGVTQTPKHLITATGQRVTLRCSPRSGDLSVYWYQQSLDQGLQFLIQYYNGEERAKGNILERFSAQQFPDLHSELNLSSLELGDSALYFCASSVEAGGVYYGYTFGSGTRLTVV.

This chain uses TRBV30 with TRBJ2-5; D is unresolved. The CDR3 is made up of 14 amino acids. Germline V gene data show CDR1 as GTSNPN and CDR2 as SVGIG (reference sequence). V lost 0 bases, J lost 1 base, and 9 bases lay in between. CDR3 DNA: TGTGCCTGGAGTGTAGGTAGCAGCCAAGAGACCCAGTACTTC. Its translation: CAWSVGSSQETQYF.

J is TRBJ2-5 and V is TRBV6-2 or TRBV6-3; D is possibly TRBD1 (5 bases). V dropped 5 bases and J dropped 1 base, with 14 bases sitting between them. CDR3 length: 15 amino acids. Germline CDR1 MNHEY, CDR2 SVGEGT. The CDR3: CASSQGVLTQETQYF. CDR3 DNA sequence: TGTGCCAGCAGTCAAGGGGTTCTAACCCAAGAGACCCAGTACTTC.

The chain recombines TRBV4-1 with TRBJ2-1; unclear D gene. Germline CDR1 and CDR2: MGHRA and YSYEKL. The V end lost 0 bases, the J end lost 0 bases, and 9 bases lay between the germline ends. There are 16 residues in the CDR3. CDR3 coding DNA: TGCGCCAGCAGCCAAGATTCGCAGCGCTCCTACAATGAGCAGTTCTTC. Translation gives CASSQDSQRSYNEQFF.

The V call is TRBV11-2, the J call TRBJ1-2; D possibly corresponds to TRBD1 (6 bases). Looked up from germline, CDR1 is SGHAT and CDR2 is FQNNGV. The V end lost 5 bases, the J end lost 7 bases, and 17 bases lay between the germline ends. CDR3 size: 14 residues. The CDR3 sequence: CASSQRTGIGGYTF. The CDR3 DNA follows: TGTGCCAGCAGCCAACGAACAGGGATTGGTGGCTACACCTTC.

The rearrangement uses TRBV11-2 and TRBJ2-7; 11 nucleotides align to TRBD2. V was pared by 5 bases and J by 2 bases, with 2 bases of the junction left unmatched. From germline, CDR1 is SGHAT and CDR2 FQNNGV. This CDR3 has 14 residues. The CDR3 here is CASSRLAGPYEQYV. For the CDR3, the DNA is TGTGCCAGCAGCCGACTAGCGGGGCCCTACGAGCAGTACGTC.

The CDR3 loop is CASSLTSGPTDTQYF. The CDR3 nucleotides are TGCGCCAGCAGCTTGACTAGCGGACCCACAGATACGCAGTATTTT. The V and J genes are TRBV5-1 and TRBJ2-3; TRBD2 aligns across 8 bases. There are 15 residues in the CDR3. Trimming removed 1 base from V and 2 bases from J; junction bases left unmatched: 3. Germline loops: CDR1 SGHRS, CDR2 YFSETQ. The full variable domain, rest sourced from reference TRBV5-1 and TRBJ2-3, is KAGVTQTPRYLIKTRGQQVTLSCSPISGHRSVSWYQQTPGQGLQFLFEYFSETQRNKGNFPGRFSGRQFSNSRSEMNVSTLELGDSALYLCASSLTSGPTDTQYFGPGTRLTVL.

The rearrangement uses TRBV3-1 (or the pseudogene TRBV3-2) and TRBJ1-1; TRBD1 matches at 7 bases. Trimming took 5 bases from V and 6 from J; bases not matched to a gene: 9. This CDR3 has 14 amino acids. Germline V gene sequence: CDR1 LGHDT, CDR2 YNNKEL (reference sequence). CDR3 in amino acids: CASSTQTGKAEAFF. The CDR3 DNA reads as TGTGCCAGCAGCACCCAGACAGGGAAGGCTGAAGCTTTCTTT.

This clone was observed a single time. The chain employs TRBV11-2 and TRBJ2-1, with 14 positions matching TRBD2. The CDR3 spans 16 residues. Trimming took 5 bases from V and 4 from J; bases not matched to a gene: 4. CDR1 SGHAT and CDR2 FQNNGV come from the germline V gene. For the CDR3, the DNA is TGTGCCAGCAGCCTCGGACTAGCGGGGGGATACAATGAGCAGTTCTTC. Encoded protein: CASSLGLAGGYNEQFF.

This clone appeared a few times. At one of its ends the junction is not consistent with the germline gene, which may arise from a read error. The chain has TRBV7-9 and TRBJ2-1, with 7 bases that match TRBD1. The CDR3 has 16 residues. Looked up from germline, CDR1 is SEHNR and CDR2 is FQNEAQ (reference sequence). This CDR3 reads CASSLDRSVSHNEQFF. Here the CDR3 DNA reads TGTGCCAGCAGCTTGGACAGGTCGGTCTCCCACAATGAGCAGTTCTTC.

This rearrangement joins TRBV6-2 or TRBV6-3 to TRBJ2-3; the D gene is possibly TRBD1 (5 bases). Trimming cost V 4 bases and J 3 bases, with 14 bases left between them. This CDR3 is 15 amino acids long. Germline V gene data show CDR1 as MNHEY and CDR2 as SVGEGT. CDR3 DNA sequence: TGTGCCAGCAGTTCGTCCAGGGAAAAAACAGATACGCAGTATTTT. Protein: CASSSSREKTDTQYF.

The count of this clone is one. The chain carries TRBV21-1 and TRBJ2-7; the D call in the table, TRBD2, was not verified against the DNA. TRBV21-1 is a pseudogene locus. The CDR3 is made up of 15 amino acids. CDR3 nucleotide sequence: TGTGCCAGCAGCACTCCGCGGGGGGGCAGCTACGAGCAGTACTTC. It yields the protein CASSTPRGGSYEQYF.